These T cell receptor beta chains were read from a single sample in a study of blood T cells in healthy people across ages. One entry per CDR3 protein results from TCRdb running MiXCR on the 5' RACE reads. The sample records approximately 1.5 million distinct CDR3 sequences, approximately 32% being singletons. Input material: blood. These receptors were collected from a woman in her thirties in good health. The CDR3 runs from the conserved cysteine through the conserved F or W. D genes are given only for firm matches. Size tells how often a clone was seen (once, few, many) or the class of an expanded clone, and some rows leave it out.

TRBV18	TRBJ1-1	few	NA	CASSPKQVQDTEAFF	TGTGCCAGCTCACCGAAACAGGTCCAGGACACTGAAGCTTTCTTT
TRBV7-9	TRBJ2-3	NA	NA	CASSPTGSWGTDTQYF	TGTGCCAGCAGCCCCACAGGGAGCTGGGGCACAGATACGCAGTATTTT
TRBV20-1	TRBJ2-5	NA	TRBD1	CSARGGQGAEEQYF	TGCAGTGCTAGAGGGGGACAGGGGGCTGAAGAGCAGTACTTC
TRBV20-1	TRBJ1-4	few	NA	CSARAGLDEKLFF	TGCAGTGCTAGAGCGGGGTTAGATGAAAAACTGTTTTTT
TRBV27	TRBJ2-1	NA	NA	CASSHPSTEGNEQVF	TGTGCCAGCAGTCACCCCTCGACCGAGGGCAATGAGCAGGTCTTC
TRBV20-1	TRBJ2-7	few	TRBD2	CSVWGTSGGVTYEQYF	TGCAGTGTTTGGGGAACTAGCGGGGGGGTAACCTACGAGCAGTACTTC
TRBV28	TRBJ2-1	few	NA	CASTAPGRGGNEQFF	TGTGCCAGCACCGCCCCAGGGAGAGGGGGAAATGAGCAGTTCTTC
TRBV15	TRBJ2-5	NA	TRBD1	CATSRGDREETQYF	TGTGCCACCAGCAGGGGGGACAGGGAGGAGACCCAGTACTTC
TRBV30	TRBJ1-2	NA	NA	CAWKNYGYTF	TGTGCCTGGAAGAATTATGGCTACACCTTC
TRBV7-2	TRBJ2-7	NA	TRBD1	CASGQGAGELYF	TGTGCCAGCGGACAGGGGGCGGGGGAGCTGTACTTC
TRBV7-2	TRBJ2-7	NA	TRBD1	CASSRTGARSYEQYF	TGTGCCAGCAGCAGGACAGGGGCTAGGTCCTACGAGCAGTACTTC
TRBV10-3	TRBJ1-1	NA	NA	CAITDGFSDTEAFF	TGTGCCATCACCGACGGCTTCTCGGACACTGAAGCTTTCTTT
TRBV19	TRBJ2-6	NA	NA	CASSWLALSGANVLTF	TGTGCCAGTAGTTGGTTGGCCCTCTCTGGGGCCAACGTCCTGACTTTC
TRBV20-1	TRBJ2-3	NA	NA	CSALKGGTDTQYF	TGCAGTGCCCTCAAAGGGGGGACAGATACGCAGTATTTT
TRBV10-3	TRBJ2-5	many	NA	CAISEGGSETQYF	TGTGCCATCAGTGAAGGGGGGAGTGAGACCCAGTACTTC
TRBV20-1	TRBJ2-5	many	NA	CSARVPGQETQYF	TGCAGTGCTAGAGTGCCAGGACAAGAGACCCAGTACTTC
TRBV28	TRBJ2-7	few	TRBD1	CASRGQGIQSYEQYF	TGTGCCAGCAGGGGACAGGGAATTCAATCCTACGAGCAGTACTTC
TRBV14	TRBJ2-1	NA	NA	CASSQTTGSYNEQFF	TGTGCCAGCAGCCAAACTACGGGGTCCTACAATGAGCAGTTCTTC
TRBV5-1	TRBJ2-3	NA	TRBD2	CASSLRLAGNTPPGTQYF	TGCGCCAGCAGCTTGCGACTAGCGGGGAATACCCCACCAGGTACGCAGTATTTT
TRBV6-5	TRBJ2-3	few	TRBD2	CASRRLAGVTDTQYF	TGTGCCAGCAGGAGACTAGCGGGAGTCACAGATACGCAGTATTTT
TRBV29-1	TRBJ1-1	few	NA	CSVGAWTGNTEAFF	TGCAGCGTTGGAGCTTGGACGGGGAACACTGAAGCTTTCTTT
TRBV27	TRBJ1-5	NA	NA	CASSFYPLEAGSNQPQHF	TGTGCCAGCAGTTTCTATCCCCTAGAGGCCGGGTCCAATCAGCCCCAGCATTTT
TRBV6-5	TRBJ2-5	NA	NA	CASSPRGPGEETQYF	TGTGCCAGCAGTCCCCGCGGGCCCGGCGAGGAGACCCAGTACTTC
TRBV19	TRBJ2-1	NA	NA	CASKPYPAAAKQFF	TGTGCCAGTAAGCCGTACCCGGCGGCAGCCAAGCAGTTCTTC
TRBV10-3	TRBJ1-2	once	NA	CAYRVSPNYGHTF	TGTGCCTACAGGGTCAGCCCTAACTATGGCCACACCTTC
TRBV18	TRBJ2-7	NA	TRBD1	CASSPRDRGRNYEQYF	TGTGCCAGCTCACCTAGGGACAGGGGGCGAAACTACGAGCAGTACTTC
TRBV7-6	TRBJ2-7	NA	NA	CASSHRTPYNEQYF	TGTGCCAGCAGCCACCGCACACCCTACAATGAGCAGTACTTC
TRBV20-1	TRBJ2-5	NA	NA	CSALIGPNQETQYF	TGCAGTGCACTAATAGGGCCGAATCAAGAGACCCAGTACTTC
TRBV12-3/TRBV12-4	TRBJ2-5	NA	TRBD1	CASSSSGQLYQETQYF	TGTGCCAGCAGTTCCTCGGGACAGCTTTACCAAGAGACCCAGTACTTC
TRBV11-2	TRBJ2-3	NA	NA	CASRTGLADTQYF	TGTGCCAGCAGAACAGGCTTGGCAGATACGCAGTATTTT
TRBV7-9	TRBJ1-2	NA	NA	CASSLPQKINYGYTF	TGTGCCAGCAGCCTACCCCAGAAGATCAACTATGGCTACACCTTC
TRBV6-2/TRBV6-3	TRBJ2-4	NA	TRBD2	CASRAGAQNIQYF	TGTGCCAGCAGGGCGGGAGCCCAAAACATTCAGTACTTC
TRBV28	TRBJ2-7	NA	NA	CASRGRSIYEQYF	TGTGCCAGCAGAGGCAGATCGATCTACGAGCAGTACTTC
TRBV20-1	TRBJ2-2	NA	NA	CSARHRGTGELFF	TGCAGTGCCCGTCATAGGGGCACCGGGGAGCTGTTTTTT
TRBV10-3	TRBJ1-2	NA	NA	CATRGSAEQNGYTF	TGTGCCACCCGCGGTTCGGCAGAACAAAATGGCTACACCTTC
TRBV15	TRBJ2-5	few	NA	CATSRETQQETQYF	TGTGCCACCAGCAGAGAGACCCAGCAAGAGACCCAGTACTTC
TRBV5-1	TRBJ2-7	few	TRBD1	CASSTAGTGDEQYF	TGCGCCAGCAGCACCGCCGGGACAGGAGACGAGCAGTACTTC
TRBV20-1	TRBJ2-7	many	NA	CSARDLRSGAYEQYF	TGCAGTGCTAGAGATCTAAGGAGTGGGGCCTACGAGCAGTACTTC
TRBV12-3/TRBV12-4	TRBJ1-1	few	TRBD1	CACGKGGTGVFEAFF	TGTGCCTGCGGAAAGGGGGGGACAGGGGTTTTTGAAGCTTTCTTT
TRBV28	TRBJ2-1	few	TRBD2	CASSPSPGTSGRYNEQFF	TGTGCCAGCAGCCCAAGTCCCGGGACTAGCGGGCGGTACAATGAGCAGTTCTTC
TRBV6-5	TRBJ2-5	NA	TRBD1	CASSYSTGDQETQYF	TGTGCCAGCAGTTACTCCACAGGGGACCAAGAGACCCAGTACTTC